The rows below give T cell receptor beta chains drawn from one sample of a study of PD-1 blockade in classical Hodgkin lymphoma. Method: immunoSEQ multiplex PCR; TCRdb's copy keeps in-frame clones and lacks some. Here the sample spans under 7,000 clones, approximately 77% being singletons. The input for sequencing was peripheral blood mononuclear cells (PBMCs), taken at baseline. Receptors originate from a human donor with classical Hodgkin lymphoma. The CDR3 runs from the conserved cysteine through the conserved F or W. The D gene is left open where the match is weak. Clone sizes are given selectively: once, few, many, or a class where the clone is expanded.

d_call j_call v_call cdr3_length clone_size cdr3_aa cdr3_nt
NA TRBJ2-3 TRBV14 15 NA CASSHGDIDTDTQYF TGTGCCAGCAGCCACGGGGACATAGACACAGATACGCAGTATTTT
NA TRBJ2-1 TRBV5-1 15 once CASSLGSIDYNEQFF TGCGCCAGCAGCTTGGGCTCGATCGATTACAATGAGCAGTTCTTC
NA TRBJ2-7 TRBV5-1 15 NA CASSLDSPSGYEQYF TGCGCCAGCAGCTTGGACAGCCCTTCTGGCTACGAGCAGTACTTC
NA TRBJ2-1 TRBV7-9 15 NA CASSLEGRVWNEQFF TGTGCCAGCAGCTTAGAGGGCCGGGTATGGAATGAGCAGTTCTTC
NA TRBJ1-2 TRBV28 13 NA CASISGAPGGYTF TGTGCCAGCATCTCGGGGGCGCCGGGTGGCTACACCTTC
NA TRBJ1-2 TRBV5-5 14 NA CASSPGSPTDGYTF TGTGCCAGCAGTCCCGGGTCCCCCACCGATGGCTACACCTTC
NA TRBJ1-2 TRBV6-5 15 NA CASSFNTGLFNGYTF TGTGCCAGCAGTTTTAACACAGGGCTTTTTAATGGCTACACCTTC
TRBD2 TRBJ2-7 TRBV6-1 15 NA CASSDGLADSYEQYF TGTGCCAGCAGCGACGGACTAGCGGATTCCTACGAGCAGTACTTC
NA TRBJ1-1 TRBV27 17 NA CASSLSEGGVPNTEAFF TGTGCCAGCAGTTTATCGGAGGGGGGGGTACCGAACACTGAAGCTTTCTTT
NA TRBJ2-2 TRBV27 16 NA CATFSGTAPNTGELFF TGTGCCACCTTCTCGGGGACCGCCCCGAACACCGGGGAGCTGTTTTTT
NA TRBJ2-1 TRBV20-1 11 NA CSRARENEQFF TGCAGTAGAGCACGGGAGAATGAGCAGTTCTTC
NA TRBJ1-6 TRBV21-1 16 NA CASSKPGQEYNSPLHF TGTGCCAGCAGCAAACCGGGACAGGAGTATAATTCACCCCTCCACTTT
TRBD2 TRBJ2-5 TRBV5-1 14 NA CASSPVAGGETQYF TGCGCCAGCAGCCCCGTAGCGGGGGGGGAGACCCAGTACTTC
NA TRBJ1-2 TRBV28 15 NA CASSLGGRVDYGYTF TGTGCCAGCAGTTTAGGGGGGCGGGTTGACTATGGCTACACCTTC
NA TRBJ2-2 TRBV7-9 15 NA CASSFNRQNTGELFF TGTGCCAGCAGCTTTAATCGCCAGAACACCGGGGAGCTGTTTTTT
NA TRBJ2-3 TRBV5-1 15 NA CASSSQGSDTDTQYF TGCGCCAGCAGCTCCCAGGGAAGCGACACAGATACGCAGTATTTT
NA TRBJ1-4 TRBV6-5 14 NA CASAGGGVTEKLFF TGTGCCAGCGCGGGAGGGGGTGTTACCGAAAAACTGTTTTTT
TRBD2 TRBJ2-1 TRBV6-1 15 NA CASTTRTSGSVVQFF TGTGCCAGCACCACAAGGACTAGCGGGAGTGTCGTGCAGTTCTTC
NA TRBJ1-2 TRBV14 13 NA CASRSSGGPGYTF TGTGCCAGCAGAAGCTCCGGGGGGCCTGGCTACACCTTC
NA TRBJ1-2 TRBV7-3 16 NA CASSLAVGGDNSGYTF TGTGCCAGCAGCTTAGCTGTCGGGGGCGATAACTCTGGCTACACCTTC